One and the same sample provided the 14 T cell receptor beta chains below, sequenced in a study of brain T cells in children with intractable seizures. Using immunoSEQ multiplex PCR, the repertoire was profiled, and TCRdb retains in-frame clones only, with some absent. Of just under 65,000 clones listed, 95% to 97% are singletons. The sequences come from peripheral blood, collected at surgery. The receptors originated from a boy younger than two with focal cortical dysplasia and intractable seizures.

The chain links TRBV5-4 to TRBJ2-1, with 8 positions matching TRBD1. Per germline, CDR1 SGHNT and CDR2 YYREEE (reference sequence). The CDR3 is 15 residues long. The J segment lost 2 bases and the V segment lost 2 bases, leaving 3 bases of the junction unmatched. CDR3 region: CASSFGQGTYNEQFF. CDR3 coding DNA: TGTGCCAGCAGCTTTGGACAGGGAACCTACAATGAGCAGTTCTTC.

The genes are TRBV3-1 (or the pseudogene TRBV3-2) and TRBJ2-1; 10 nucleotides align to TRBD2. CDR1 is LGHDT and CDR2 is YNNKEL in the germline V gene (reference sequence). V was pared by 1 base and J by 10 bases, with 10 bases of the junction left unmatched. The CDR3 contains 16 residues. The CDR3 DNA is TGTGCCAGCAGCCAAGGCGATGTAGCGGGGGGTCGAGAGCAGTTCTTC. Its translation: CASSQGDVAGGREQFF.

The chain joins TRBV6-4 to TRBJ2-1; perhaps TRBD1 as D (5 bases). V lost 1 base and J lost 8, with 9 bases in between. CDR3 size: 13 residues. Per germline, CDR1 MRHNA and CDR2 SNTAGT. CDR3 region: CASSDLRGDEQFF. The CDR3, as DNA: TGTGCCAGCAGTGACTTAAGGGGCGATGAGCAGTTCTTC.

The chain recombines TRBV6-1 with TRBJ1-3; D unclear. Germline-derived CDR1 and CDR2 are MNHNS and SASEGT. The V and J ends lost 0 bases and 0 bases respectively, with 9 bases between them. This CDR3 comprises 16 residues. CDR3 sequence: CASSEARTLSGNTIYF. DNA for the CDR3: TGTGCCAGCAGTGAAGCGCGGACTCTCTCTGGAAACACCATATATTTT.

The chain couples TRBV7-3 to TRBJ2-5; a weak D match, TRBD1 (7 bases). Between the trimmed V and J ends, which lost 0 bases and 3 bases, there was a span of 14 bases. Germline values: CDR1 SGHTA, CDR2 FQGTGA. This CDR3 comprises 16 residues. The CDR3 coding sequence is TGTGCCAGCAGCTTAACGGGGGGACAGATCGAAGAGACCCAGTACTTC. It yields the protein CASSLTGGQIEETQYF.

CDR3 nucleotide sequence: TGCGCCAGCAGCTTAACGACAGGGTCGTATGGCTACACCTTC. Translating gives CASSLTTGSYGYTF. This chain links TRBV5-1 with TRBJ1-2; 7 bases are shared with TRBD1. This CDR3 contains 14 residues. CDR1 and CDR2 from the germline V gene are SGHRS and YFSETQ. V gave up 2 bases and J gave up 5 bases; unmatched junction bases: 6.

CDR3 protein: CASTGRGNYGYTF. In nucleotides, the CDR3 is TGTGCCAGTACGGGGAGAGGGAACTATGGCTACACCTTC. This chain connects TRBV19 to TRBJ1-2; D is ambiguous. Trimming cost V 7 bases and J 2 bases, with 11 bases left between them. Germline V CDR1 and CDR2: LNHDA, SQIVND (reference sequence). CDR3 length: 13 amino acids.

The rearrangement links TRBV9 to TRBJ2-1, with D possibly being TRBD1 (5 bases). V dropped 0 bases and J dropped 4 bases, with 5 bases sitting between them. Germline assignment: CDR1 SGDLS and CDR2 YYNGEE. This CDR3 has 13 residues. CDR3 nucleotides: TGTGCCAGCAGCGTAGGGACATACAATGAGCAGTTCTTC. Residues: CASSVGTYNEQFF.

The gene calls are TRBV28 and TRBJ2-7; the match to TRBD1 covers 8 bases. Trimming removed 10 bases from V and 1 base from J; junction bases left unmatched: 12. CDR1 is MDHEN and CDR2 is SYDVKM in the germline V gene. The CDR3 extends over 15 amino acids. CDR3 residues: CAITKGRDRSYEQYF. DNA of the CDR3: TGTGCCATTACAAAAGGCCGGGACAGGTCCTACGAGCAGTACTTC. Full variable domain (missing parts from reference TRBV28 and TRBJ2-7): DVKVTQSSRYLVKRTGEKVFLECVQDMDHENMFWYRQDPGLGLRLIYFSYDVKMKEKGDIPEGYSVSREKKERFSLILESASTNQTSMYLCAITKGRDRSYEQYFGPGTRLTVT.

The rearrangement links TRBV9 to TRBJ2-5, with D uncertain. V was pared by 4 bases and J by 2 bases, with 6 bases between. This CDR3 region has 12 residues. Germline V gives CDR1 SGDLS, CDR2 YYNGEE. CDR3 sequence: CASSPGQETQYF. DNA of the CDR3: TGTGCCAGCAGCCCCGGGCAAGAGACCCAGTACTTC. Based on the CDR3 plus reference TRBV9 and TRBJ2-5, the full variable domain is DSGVTQTPKHLITATGQRVTLRCSPRSGDLSVYWYQQSLDQGLQFLIQYYNGEERAKGNILERFSAQQFPDLHSELNLSSLELGDSALYFCASSPGQETQYFGPGTRLLVL.

This chain uses TRBV6-4 with TRBJ2-3; TRBD1 matches at 9 bases. J gave up 2 bases and V 7 bases, and 10 bases lay outside the gene matches. The CDR3 consists of 16 residues. The germline V gene has CDR1 MRHNA and CDR2 SNTAGT. CDR3 DNA sequence: TGTGCCAGCATTCCTTATTACAGGGGGCCCACAGATACGCAGTATTTT. It yields the protein CASIPYYRGPTDTQYF.

The chain has TRBV7-9 and TRBJ2-2; 8 positions agree with TRBD1. V gave up 7 bases and J gave up 2 bases; unmatched junction bases: 6. This CDR3 comprises 15 residues. Germline loops: CDR1 SEHNR, CDR2 FQNEAQ (reference sequence). The DNA of the CDR3 is TGTGCCAGCACCATTGGACAGGGAAACACCGGGGAGCTGTTTTTT. This encodes CASTIGQGNTGELFF.

The chain employs TRBV7-9 and TRBJ2-3, with D perhaps matching TRBD1 or TRBD2 (7 bases each). The CDR3 is made up of 16 amino acids. Germline V lookup: CDR1 SEHNR, CDR2 FQNEAQ (reference sequence). V lost 5 bases and J lost 0, with 15 bases in between. CDR3 nucleotides: TGTGCCAGCAGCCAGGGAGGGGGCCCTAGCACAGATACGCAGTATTTT. This translates into CASSQGGGPSTDTQYF.

This chain connects TRBV5-1 to TRBJ2-1; unclear D gene. The CDR3 length is 15 residues. V lost 1 base and J 0 bases, leaving 8 bases between the germline ends. Germline lookup yields CDR1 SGHRS and CDR2 YFSETQ. CDR3 nucleotide sequence: TGCGCCAGCAGCTTGTTAAGCTACTCCTACAATGAGCAGTTCTTC. It yields the protein CASSLLSYSYNEQFF.